The clone carrying this T cell receptor beta chain has a count of ten or more. Its target is unknown. V was clipped by 6 bases and J by 2 bases, with 20 bases between them. CDR3 length: 16 residues. Germline lookup yields CDR1 LNHDA and CDR2 SQIVND (reference sequence). Each sample used around 600 ng of genomic DNA from bulk tumor tissue. Primary tumors were biopsied several times each, far apart, intraoperatively. The study enrolled patients with untreated, newly diagnosed non-small cell lung cancer who underwent curative surgery. This sample is part of a study of immune heterogeneity within non-small cell lung tumors. Study in general: Histology included several squamous cell carcinomas, 10 non-squamous carcinomas and 1 unspecified tumor.

Amplification of the TCR beta CDR3 was achieved through multiplex PCR with 32 V and 13 J primers. A single record per CDR3 protein comes from TCRdb applying MiXCR to the multiplex PCR reads. The sample has around 29,000 distinct CDR3 sequences, around 28% seen once. Study conclusions and caveats: The study found that local T-cell clonality correlated moderately but significantly with local tumor mutational burden (R about 0.34). Within each patient, tumor sites shared identical dominant CDR3 beta clonotypes and also held site-unique high-frequency clones. Individual patients largely had distinct high-frequency T-cell receptor beta clonotypes from one another.

The clonotype originates from a man in his forties with non-small cell lung cancer. The specimen was lung tumor tissue. The chain combines TRBV19 with TRBJ2-7; a possible D gene is TRBD1 (5 bases). In nucleotides, the CDR3 is TGTGCCAGTAGGCAATCGGGTTCAGGGATGGCCTACGAGCAGTACTTC. This codes for CASRQSGSGMAYEQYF.